This T cell receptor beta chain was captured by sequencing in a study of blood T cell repertoires in COVID-19 (dated by TCRdb to about 2020). About the investigation overall: Samples from collaborators originated in the United States, Italy and Spain and spanned both the acute and convalescent phases of COVID-19. The material from the prospective study consisted of cDNA or gDNA derived from T cells, B-cell-depleted T cells, or PBMCs. The dataset comprised deeply sampled blood TCRbeta repertoires from subjects exposed to, actively infected with, or recovered from COVID-19. The repertoires were made available in a free public database intended to serve as a resource for research on the immune response to SARS-CoV-2. Samples were obtained from the ongoing ImmuneRACE study (first 160 participants) and from 1,000 to 1,500 subjects provided by 6 global collaborators. Nearly every sample came with metadata listing a de-identified subject ID, COVID-19 status, age in years and sex. Where available, HLA class I and class II types were obtained from metadata supplied by the sample provider rather than from assay-based typing.

Worth noting for this clone: Its antigen has not been determined. No qualities accompany the bases; no much larger clone lies one base away.

Study-level results and caveats: The amount of clinical and demographic metadata varied by source and participant and was provided uncurated.

TCRbeta CDR3 regions were amplified from genomic DNA using the immunoSEQ Assay, a bias-controlled multiplex PCR. The authors' analysis ran thus. Within the assay, amplification of reference gene primers was used to estimate how many nucleated cells each sample contained. Sequence reads were collapsed and filtered to measure the absolute abundance of every unique TCRbeta CDR3 rearrangement. For each sample, productive Simpson clonality was calculated as the square root of Simpson's diversity index over productive rearrangements. This is the immuneACCESS table as TCRdb keeps it, with only in-frame sequences that have V and J called. A part of the clones is gone; compared with another copy, unresolved V genes explain less than half, and the rest is unexplained. V and J calls and clone size follow that table, whereas D and trimming were derived from the DNA. The sample has approximately 200,000 clones on record, 80% to 90% of them singletons. The ten biggest clones cover around 2.2% of the sample.

The germline V gene specifies MNHEY as CDR1 and SVGAGI as CDR2. There are 14 amino acids in the CDR3, from cysteine to phenylalanine inclusive. Just the 42-base CDR3 DNA is kept, in frame starting at base 1. Ends trimmed: V by 6 bases, J by 6 bases; bases unmatched to a gene: 5. Collaborating institutions collected whole blood in K2EDTA tubes following their own protocols. Collaborator samples were shipped for TCRbeta analysis as frozen whole blood, isolated PBMCs, or DNA extracted from either sample type. This clonotype was sampled from a woman between 45 and 65 years old with acute or convalescent COVID-19. Sequencing was carried out using peripheral blood. This chain is built from TRBV6-5 and TRBJ1-4; 9 nucleotides in the junction match TRBD1. The CDR3 in this case is CASSKDRGDEKLFF. In nucleotide form, the sequence is TGTGCCAGCAGCAAGGACAGGGGAGATGAAAAACTGTTTTTT.